This T cell receptor (beta chain) is drawn from a study of blood T cell repertoires in COVID-19. Study summary: Some COVID-19 samples were acute and others convalescent; all came from the United States, Italy and Spain. Nucleic acid was either cDNA or gDNA, and it came from T cells, B-cell-depleted T cells, or PBMCs.

In the original processing: The authors estimated nucleated cell counts from reference gene primer amplification. Using immunoSEQ multiplex PCR, the repertoire was profiled, and TCRdb retains in-frame clones only, with some absent. The V and J calls and the clone size are those of that table, but D and trimming were determined from the DNA. Of some 80,000 clones in the sample, roughly 80% were seen once. Germline V gene lookup returns CDR1 LNHDA and CDR2 SQIVND (reference sequence). The V and J ends lost 4 bases and 6 bases respectively, with 18 bases between them. This CDR3 has 16 residues. This receptor was identified in a man in his sixties with active or convalescent COVID-19. The material sequenced was peripheral blood. The chain is built from TRBV19 and TRBJ1-4; D is perhaps TRBD1 (6 bases). CDR3 amino acids: CASSNRRWPGDEKLFF. The CDR3 DNA is TGTGCCAGTAGTAATAGAAGGTGGCCAGGGGATGAAAAACTGTTTTTT.